The clone carrying this T cell receptor (beta chain) was seen more than once but under ten times. Antigen: not known. These data originate in a study of OX40 agonist ivuxolimab in advanced cancers. Whole-study results and caveats: In the 0.1-3.0 mg/kg groups, partial responders showed among the lowest expansion.

The table came from immunoSEQ multiplex PCR; TCRdb's copy has only in-frame clones and leaves some out. The sample comprises 53,000 or so clones, nearly 80% of which are singletons, and roughly 2.5% rests with the top ten. Sequencing used CD4+ or CD8+ T cells sorted from blood, obtained in a trial of the OX40 agonist ivuxolimab. The receptor was isolated from an adult with an advanced solid tumor such as melanoma, head and neck, liver or kidney cancer.

The DNA for the CDR3 is TGTGCCACCAGCAGAGTACTAGCGGCCAGGAATGAGCAGTTCTTC. It codes for CATSRVLAARNEQFF. The V call is TRBV15, the J call TRBJ2-1, with TRBD2 matching over 8 bases. Looked up from germline, CDR1 is LNHNV and CDR2 is YYDKDF (reference sequence). J gave up 7 bases and V 1 base, and 6 bases lay outside the gene matches. The CDR3 has 15 residues.